Presented here are 32 T cell receptor beta chains from one specimen sequenced in a study of blood T cell repertoires in COVID-19. Assay used: immunoSEQ multiplex PCR; TCRdb lists only in-frame clones, some missing. The table lists 150,000 to 200,000 clones, approximately 86% of them singletons. Sequences were obtained from PBMCs or T cells enriched from blood (not recorded which). These receptors were collected from a woman aged 60-75 years with acute COVID-19.

V usage is TRBV7-2 and J usage is TRBJ2-5; TRBD1 is a possible D gene (6 bases). Germline V lookup: CDR1 SGHTA, CDR2 FQGNSA. Trimming took 1 base from V and 5 from J, leaving 14 bases between them. This CDR3 has 15 amino acids. In DNA, the CDR3 is TGTGCCAGCAGCTTAGGGAAAACAGGGTTGGAGACCCAGTACTTC. Amino acid sequence: CASSLGKTGLETQYF. Full variable domain (rest looked up from reference TRBV7-2 and TRBJ2-5): GAGVSQSPSNKVTEKGKDVELRCDPISGHTALYWYRQSLGQGLEFLIYFQGNSAPDKSGLPSDRFSAERTGGSVSTLTIQRTQQEDSAVYLCASSLGKTGLETQYFGPGTRLLVL.

This clone occurred a few times. The V call is TRBV7-9, the J call TRBJ1-2; a possible D gene is TRBD1 (5 bases). This CDR3 has 14 amino acids. With 1 base removed from V and 4 bases from J, the gap between germline ends came to 10 bases. CDR1 is SEHNR and CDR2 is FQNEAQ in the germline V gene (reference sequence). The CDR3 DNA reads as TGTGCCAGCAGCTTAGGGGGGGTCTCCTATGGCTACACCTTC. Its translation: CASSLGGVSYGYTF.

The gene calls are TRBV7-9 and TRBJ2-1; tentative D call: TRBD2 (5 bases). The CDR3 contains 16 residues. V lost 5 bases, J lost 8 bases, and 22 bases lay in between. Germline CDR1 and CDR2: SEHNR and FQNEAQ (reference sequence). The CDR3 reads CASSPSRKDSSYEQFF. The CDR3, as DNA: TGTGCCAGCAGCCCAAGCCGAAAGGACTCGTCCTATGAGCAGTTCTTC.

The chain has TRBV10-2 and TRBJ1-2, with D unresolved. The length of the CDR3 is 19 residues. V lost 4 bases, J lost 0 bases, and 24 bases lay in between. CDR1 WSHSY and CDR2 SAAADI come from the germline V gene. The CDR3 here is CASSGLMEGRPLANYGYTF. CDR3 coding DNA: TGCGCCAGCAGTGGCCTGATGGAAGGGAGGCCTTTAGCTAACTATGGCTACACCTTC.

This chain links TRBV6-5 with TRBJ1-2, with 7 bases matching TRBD1. CDR1 MNHEY and CDR2 SVGAGI come from the germline V gene. Trimming removed 4 bases from V and 2 bases from J; junction bases left unmatched: 4. This CDR3 comprises 14 residues. CDR3 bases: TGTGCCAGCAGTTTAGGGGGCACCAACTATGGCTACACCTTC. Translation gives CASSLGGTNYGYTF.

The CDR3 sequence: CASSYLTDTQYF. In nucleotides, the CDR3 is TGTGCCAGCAGTTACCTCACAGATACGCAGTATTTT. V gene TRBV6-2 or TRBV6-3 combines with J gene TRBJ2-3; D not certain. Trimming removed 2 bases at V and 2 bases at J, with 2 bases between. The CDR3 has 12 amino acids. The germline V gene has CDR1 MNHEY and CDR2 SVGEGT.

V gene TRBV5-1 combines with J gene TRBJ2-1, with D hard to call. Germline V gene sequence: CDR1 SGHRS, CDR2 YFSETQ. CDR3 length equals 13 residues. The ends were cut back, 5 bases at V and 10 bases at J, with 16 bases in the middle. In DNA, the CDR3 is TGCGCCAGCAGGCTTGCGCTCAACGGGGAGCAGTTCTTC. Encoded protein: CASRLALNGEQFF. Complete variable domain (other parts from reference TRBV5-1 and TRBJ2-1): KAGVTQTPRYLIKTRGQQVTLSCSPISGHRSVSWYQQTPGQGLQFLFEYFSETQRNKGNFPGRFSGRQFSNSRSEMNVSTLELGDSALYLCASRLALNGEQFFGPGTRLTVL.

This clone was seen just once. The CDR3 protein is CASSPGLAKDTQYF. CDR3 nucleotides: TGTGCCAGCAGCCCGGGACTAGCGAAAGATACGCAGTATTTT. The chain links TRBV6-4 to TRBJ2-3, with 10 bases lining up with TRBD2. The germline V gene encodes CDR1 MRHNA and CDR2 SNTAGT. The CDR3 spans 14 residues. The ends lost 6 bases at V and 5 bases at J; junction bases unmatched: 5.

This clone was picked up a small number of times. CDR3 DNA sequence: TGTGCCTGGACAGGGGAAGGGAATTCACCCCTCCACTTT. Translated, it gives CAWTGEGNSPLHF. The chain has TRBV30 and TRBJ1-6, with D possibly matching TRBD1 (6 bases). Germline CDR1 reads GTSNPN; CDR2 reads SVGIG (reference sequence). Trimming took off 4 bases at V and 7 bases at J, with 11 bases between the two ends. This CDR3 has 13 residues.

The chain couples TRBV5-1 to TRBJ1-4, with a tentative D call TRBD1 (5 bases). Trimming pared 4 bases from V and 9 bases from J, leaving 31 bases between. The CDR3 runs to 19 residues. The V gene's germline CDR1 is SGHRS and CDR2 YFSETQ. The CDR3 is CASSLGGAPLEPKGKKLFF. The CDR3, as DNA: TGCGCCAGCAGCCTGGGGGGAGCGCCGTTGGAACCCAAAGGGAAAAAACTGTTTTTT.

The chain is built from TRBV3-1 (or the pseudogene TRBV3-2) and TRBJ1-6; 10 positions match TRBD1. Losses at the gene ends were 6 bases for V and 8 bases for J; bases not matched to a gene: 4. This CDR3 region has 14 residues. Germline V CDR1 and CDR2: LGHDT, YNNKEL (reference sequence). Here the CDR3 reads CASSSGTGDSPLHF. CDR3 bases: TGTGCCAGCAGTTCCGGGACAGGGGATTCACCCCTCCACTTT.

This chain connects TRBV7-9 to TRBJ1-2; tentatively, D is TRBD1 (6 bases). CDR1 is SEHNR, CDR2 FQNEAQ, per germline (reference sequence). Between the trimmed V and J ends, which lost 5 bases and 8 bases, there was a span of 18 bases. This CDR3 is built from 14 residues. The CDR3 region is CASSLGQQEGGYTF. The CDR3 coding sequence is TGTGCCAGCAGCCTAGGACAGCAGGAAGGCGGCTACACCTTC.

The chain combines TRBV7-2 with TRBJ2-1; TRBD2 agrees at 8 bases. Germline V lookup: CDR1 SGHTA, CDR2 FQGNSA. V shed 5 bases and J 5 bases; nucleotides not matched to a gene: 8. CDR3 length: 15 residues. The CDR3 DNA reads TGTGCCAGCAGCCACGGGGGGGCGGGAGACAATGAGCAGTTCTTC. This codes for CASSHGGAGDNEQFF.

The CDR3 sequence: CASTATHGDGYTF. The DNA of the CDR3 is TGTGCCAGTACCGCGACCCACGGGGATGGCTACACCTTC. This sequence joins TRBV19 and TRBJ1-2; no firm D call. Trimming took 7 bases from V and 6 from J, leaving 15 bases between them. The germline V gene has CDR1 LNHDA and CDR2 SQIVND (reference sequence). This CDR3 is 13 amino acids long.

The gene calls are TRBV15 and TRBJ1-2; the D is unclear. Trimming pared 0 bases from V and 10 bases from J, leaving 9 bases between. This CDR3 region has 12 residues. Germline CDR1 is LNHNV and CDR2 is YYDKDF (reference sequence). The CDR3 loop is CATSRDQQTYTF. The CDR3 DNA reads as TGTGCCACCAGCAGAGATCAACAGACCTACACCTTC.

The chain combines TRBV29-1 with TRBJ2-5; D remains unclear. Per germline, CDR1 SQVTM and CDR2 ANQGSEA. The CDR3 has 15 residues. Between the trimmed V and J ends, which lost 5 bases and 4 bases, there was a span of 20 bases. In DNA, the CDR3 is TGCAGCGTTATTCGGAGTGGGTCCAATGGAGAGACCCAGTACTTC. Its translation is CSVIRSGSNGETQYF.

The chain has TRBV7-9 and TRBJ1-4; D unclear. Germline V gene lookup returns CDR1 SEHNR and CDR2 FQNEAQ (reference sequence). V dropped 5 bases and J dropped 6 bases, with 7 bases sitting between them. The CDR3 is 12 residues long. The CDR3 DNA reads TGTGCCAGCAGCCCACAAGATGAAAAACTGTTTTTT. It translates to CASSPQDEKLFF. The full variable domain, completed using reference TRBV7-9 and TRBJ1-4, is DTGVSQNPRHKITKRGQNVTFRCDPISEHNRLYWYRQTLGQGPEFLTYFQNEAQLEKSRLLSDRFSAERPKGSFSTLEIQRTEQGDSAMYLCASSPQDEKLFFGSGTQLSVL.

The chain uses TRBV6-5 and TRBJ1-2; the D gene is possibly TRBD1 (6 bases). V lost 10 bases and J 1 base, leaving 16 bases between the germline ends. The length of the CDR3 is 14 residues. The germline CDR1 and CDR2 sequences are MNHEY and SVGAGI. CDR3 sequence: CATRWGLGNYGYTF. CDR3 sequence (DNA): TGTGCCACACGGTGGGGGCTAGGTAACTATGGCTACACCTTC.

This chain uses TRBV6-2 or TRBV6-3 with TRBJ2-7; no definite D call. V was cut by 4 bases and J by 0 bases, with 10 bases left in between. The germline V gene has CDR1 MNHEY and CDR2 SVGEGT. This CDR3 contains 14 residues. The CDR3 sequence: CASSSPGDSYEQYF. CDR3 DNA: TGTGCCAGCAGTTCTCCAGGTGACTCCTACGAGCAGTACTTC.

The gene calls are TRBV7-9 and TRBJ1-2, with D perhaps matching TRBD1 (5 bases). Trimming took 6 bases from V and 4 from J, leaving 12 bases between them. Germline V gives CDR1 SEHNR, CDR2 FQNEAQ (reference sequence). The CDR3 loop spans 13 amino acids. The CDR3 loop reads CASRLDSLYGYTF. The DNA of the CDR3 is TGTGCCAGCAGACTCGACAGCCTCTATGGCTACACCTTC.

V and J are TRBV7-9 and TRBJ1-1, with a weak D call TRBD1 (5 bases). This CDR3 spans 17 amino acids. The V end lost 5 bases, the J end lost 4 bases, and 23 bases lay between the germline ends. CDR1 is SEHNR, CDR2 FQNEAQ, per germline (reference sequence). CDR3 region: CASSRSTTAGGGTEAFF. DNA for the CDR3: TGTGCCAGCAGCCGATCCACCACAGCCGGGGGTGGCACTGAAGCTTTCTTT. Combining the CDR3 with reference TRBV7-9 and TRBJ1-1 gives the whole variable domain DTGVSQNPRHKITKRGQNVTFRCDPISEHNRLYWYRQTLGQGPEFLTYFQNEAQLEKSRLLSDRFSAERPKGSFSTLEIQRTEQGDSAMYLCASSRSTTAGGGTEAFFGQGTRLTVV.

The rearrangement links TRBV29-1 to TRBJ1-5, with 7 bases fitting TRBD1. This CDR3 has 13 amino acids. CDR1 SQVTM and CDR2 ANQGSEA come from the germline V gene. Trimming removed 6 bases from V and 4 bases from J; junction bases left unmatched: 6. DNA for the CDR3: TGCAGCGTCGCCACAGGGGTAAATCAGCCCCAGCATTTT. Translated: CSVATGVNQPQHF.

The chain joins TRBV5-6 to TRBJ2-2, with TRBD2 matching over 9 bases. Germline V lookup: CDR1 SGHDT, CDR2 YYEEEE. V shed 6 bases and J 7 bases; nucleotides not matched to a gene: 13. There are 16 residues in the CDR3. The CDR3 here is CASTFSGRRVLGELFF. CDR3 nucleotide sequence: TGTGCCAGCACCTTTAGCGGGAGACGTGTACTCGGGGAGCTGTTTTTT.

The chain couples TRBV7-8 to TRBJ2-3; D not certain. Per the germline V gene, CDR1 is SGHVS and CDR2 is FQNEAQ. Trimming stripped 1 base from V and 3 bases from J, with 14 bases between. This CDR3 has 16 amino acids. CDR3 in DNA: TGTGCCAGCAGCTTAGTGTCCAACTCCTGGACAGATACGCAGTATTTT. Protein sequence: CASSLVSNSWTDTQYF. The whole variable domain, remainder taken from reference TRBV7-8 and TRBJ2-3, is GAGVSQSPRYKVAKRGQDVALRCDPISGHVSLFWYQQALGQGPEFLTYFQNEAQLDKSGLPSDRFFAERPEGSVSTLKIQRTQQEDSAVYLCASSLVSNSWTDTQYFGPGTRLTVL.

This rearrangement joins TRBV11-2 to TRBJ1-3; TRBD1 might be the D (5 bases). CDR3 length equals 16 residues. Germline-derived CDR1 and CDR2 are SGHAT and FQNNGV. V was cut by 5 bases and J by 0 bases, with 14 bases left in between. The CDR3 region is CASSVGGIHSGNTIYF. DNA for the CDR3: TGTGCCAGCAGCGTCGGGGGTATCCACTCTGGAAACACCATATATTTT.

The chain combines TRBV20-1 with TRBJ2-5; the match to TRBD1 covers 10 bases. This CDR3 spans 15 amino acids. V was clipped by 3 bases and J by 5 bases; unmatched bases: 9. Germline values: CDR1 DFQATT, CDR2 SNEGSKA (reference sequence). CDR3 in amino acids: CSASERTGGDETQYF. For the CDR3, the DNA is TGCAGTGCTAGTGAGCGGACAGGGGGGGACGAGACCCAGTACTTC.

The V call is TRBV5-1, the J call TRBJ1-1, with D possibly matching TRBD1 (5 bases). V dropped 7 bases and J dropped 3 bases, with 10 bases sitting between them. CDR3 size: 12 residues. Germline assignment: CDR1 SGHRS and CDR2 YFSETQ. The CDR3 sequence is CASAWGDTEAFF. Here the CDR3 DNA reads TGCGCCAGCGCCTGGGGGGACACTGAAGCTTTCTTT.

The chain joins TRBV2 to TRBJ2-7, with D possibly matching TRBD1 (6 bases). Per the germline V gene, CDR1 is SNHLY and CDR2 is FYNNEI. Trimming took 0 bases from V and 6 from J, leaving 15 bases between them. The CDR3 is 15 residues long. Here the CDR3 reads CASSEANRVFSEQYF. The CDR3 nucleotides read TGTGCCAGCAGTGAAGCGAACAGGGTATTTAGCGAGCAGTACTTC.

This chain connects TRBV7-6 to TRBJ1-6; TRBD1 matches at 11 bases. The CDR3 has 16 amino acids. V dropped 6 bases and J dropped 9; count of bases not matched to a gene: 10. Looked up from germline, CDR1 is SGHVS and CDR2 is FNYEAQ. CDR3 residues: CASRAQDRGQGSPLHF. The CDR3 DNA is TGTGCCAGCAGAGCCCAGGACAGGGGGCAAGGTTCACCCCTCCACTTT.

The genes are TRBV10-3 and TRBJ2-3; 10 bases agree with TRBD1. The CDR3 is made up of 13 amino acids. Germline V gene sequence: CDR1 ENHRY, CDR2 SYGVKD. The junction had 6 bases not matched to a gene; V was cut back by 8 bases and J by 7 bases. CDR3 DNA: TGTGCCATCGTTGACAGGGGGCTTAATACGCAGTATTTT. Translating gives CAIVDRGLNTQYF.

The chain recombines TRBV7-2 with TRBJ2-5; 7 bases line up with TRBD2. Germline V gene lookup returns CDR1 SGHTA and CDR2 FQGNSA. After removal of 3 bases from V and 5 bases from J, the junction contained 6 bases not matched to a gene. This CDR3 region has 14 residues. The CDR3 DNA follows: TGTGCCAGCAGCTTGGGGCGGGGGACGGAGACCCAGTACTTC. Translating gives CASSLGRGTETQYF. Together with reference TRBV7-2 and TRBJ2-5, the CDR3 gives the full variable domain: GAGVSQSPSNKVTEKGKDVELRCDPISGHTALYWYRQSLGQGLEFLIYFQGNSAPDKSGLPSDRFSAERTGGSVSTLTIQRTQQEDSAVYLCASSLGRGTETQYFGPGTRLLVL.

The V call is TRBV5-4, the J call TRBJ1-2, with D possibly TRBD1 on 6 matching bases. Germline V gives CDR1 SGHNT, CDR2 YYREEE (reference sequence). V lost 5 bases to trimming and J lost 11 bases, with 19 bases between them. The CDR3 runs to 13 residues. The CDR3 region is CASRFGGAPVYTF. For the CDR3, the DNA is TGTGCCAGCAGGTTCGGGGGGGCCCCAGTGTACACCTTC.